This TCR beta chain was sequenced during a study of T-cell memory formation after mild COVID-19. TCRdb re-called the 5' RACE reads with MiXCR, one entry per CDR3 protein. The sample contains about 340,000 distinct CDR3 sequences, 15% of which appear only once. The clonotype comes from a man younger than 35 who had mild COVID-19 (a few samples of this study predate the infection). Cell type and time point are not known. Input material: PBMCs or a T cell subset sorted from them (not recorded which).

The CDR3 spells CATSRDPPLQGEYGYTF. CDR3 nucleotide sequence: TGTGCCACCAGCAGAGATCCGCCATTACAGGGAGAGTATGGCTACACCTTC. The chain recombines TRBV15 with TRBJ1-2, with a weak D call TRBD1 (6 bases). The germline V gene has CDR1 LNHNV and CDR2 YYDKDF (reference sequence). Trimming took 0 bases from V and 5 from J, leaving 19 bases between them. The CDR3 runs 17 residues.